One and the same sample provided the 9 T cell receptor beta chains below, sequenced in a study of blood T cell repertoires in COVID-19. Measured with immunoSEQ multiplex PCR; TCRdb has only the in-frame clones, and not every one. This sample yields some 310,000 clones, of which under 90% are seen a single time; roughly 2.9% belongs to the top ten. The sequenced sample consisted of peripheral blood. These receptors all stem from a woman aged 25 to 45 with COVID-19, enrolled during active disease.

This chain joins TRBV11-2 and TRBJ2-2, with no clear D. The CDR3 runs 13 residues. Germline V lookup: CDR1 SGHAT, CDR2 FQNNGV. V dropped 5 bases and J dropped 7 bases, with 11 bases sitting between them. CDR3 DNA sequence: TGTGCCAGCAGCAAGAGCCGGAGCGGGGAGCTGTTTTTT. Its translation is CASSKSRSGELFF.

V gene TRBV10-1 combines with J gene TRBJ2-3, with D maybe TRBD2 (6 bases). Germline CDR1 is WNHNN and CDR2 is SYGVQD (reference sequence). Deletions cut 9 bases from V and 0 bases from J, with 13 bases between. The CDR3 extends over 14 amino acids. The CDR3 is CASSTGVSTDTQYF. CDR3 coding DNA: TGCGCCAGTTCGACGGGGGTTAGCACAGATACGCAGTATTTT.

The genes are TRBV28 and TRBJ2-7, with 8 bases fitting TRBD2. CDR1 and CDR2 from the germline V gene are MDHEN and SYDVKM. V shed 3 bases and J 5 bases; nucleotides not matched to a gene: 9. The CDR3 is 15 residues long. This chain's CDR3 is CASSLYREGPNEQYF. The CDR3 nucleotides are TGTGCCAGCAGTTTGTATCGGGAGGGCCCAAACGAGCAGTACTTC. Complete variable domain (other parts from reference TRBV28 and TRBJ2-7): DVKVTQSSRYLVKRTGEKVFLECVQDMDHENMFWYRQDPGLGLRLIYFSYDVKMKEKGDIPEGYSVSREKKERFSLILESASTNQTSMYLCASSLYREGPNEQYFGPGTRLTVT.

V gene TRBV27 combines with J gene TRBJ1-1, with D hard to call. V was shortened by 6 bases and J by 5 bases, with 10 bases between the two germline ends. The CDR3 length is 12 residues. CDR1 MNHEY and CDR2 SMNVEV come from the germline V gene (reference sequence). This CDR3 is CASRSHPTEAFF. Here the CDR3 DNA reads TGTGCCAGCAGGTCACACCCAACTGAAGCTTTCTTT.

This clone was observed a single time. The chain carries TRBV19 and TRBJ2-6, with TRBD1 as a possible D gene (6 bases). CDR3 length: 19 amino acids. The V gene lost 3 bases and the J gene lost 0 bases, with 18 bases spanning the gap. Germline V gene data show CDR1 as LNHDA and CDR2 as SQIVND (reference sequence). In nucleotides, the CDR3 is TGTGCCAGTAGTATGATTGGTTCTAGGGGGTTCTCTGGGGCCAACGTCCTGACTTTC. Its protein product is CASSMIGSRGFSGANVLTF.

Turning to this clone: Additional DNA sequences in this sample encode the identical CDR3. This chain connects TRBV30 to TRBJ1-1; D gene uncertain. This CDR3 region has 14 residues. Trimming cost V 0 bases and J 1 base, with 9 bases left between them. Per the germline V gene, CDR1 is GTSNPN and CDR2 is SVGIG (reference sequence). This CDR3 reads CAWSVLAGNTEAFF. The CDR3 nucleotides read TGTGCCTGGAGTGTACTTGCAGGGAACACTGAAGCTTTCTTT.

The chain carries TRBV19 and TRBJ1-1, with TRBD1 identical over 7 bases. Losses at the gene ends were 5 bases for V and 4 bases for J; bases not matched to a gene: 13. The germline CDR1 and CDR2 sequences are LNHDA and SQIVND (reference sequence). This CDR3 spans 16 amino acids. In nucleotides, the CDR3 is TGTGCCAGTAGTTCGGTTCACAGGGGAGTTAGCACTGAAGCTTTCTTT. Translating gives CASSSVHRGVSTEAFF.

CDR3 amino acids: CASSPGGEADTQYF. The CDR3 coding sequence is TGTGCCAGTTCCCCGGGAGGGGAGGCAGATACGCAGTATTTT. The genes are TRBV19 and TRBJ2-3; 8 bases map to TRBD2. Germline V gene data show CDR1 as LNHDA and CDR2 as SQIVND (reference sequence). V lost 8 bases and J lost 4; bases outside the gene matches: 8. This CDR3 has 14 residues.

The chain is built from TRBV4-1 and TRBJ1-2; unclear D gene. Germline-derived CDR1 and CDR2 are MGHRA and YSYEKL. This CDR3 spans 17 amino acids. Trimming took off 0 bases at V and 0 bases at J, with 14 bases between the two ends. CDR3 protein: CASSQEIGLTTNYGYTF. CDR3 sequence (DNA): TGCGCCAGCAGCCAAGAAATCGGTCTCACTACTAACTATGGCTACACCTTC.